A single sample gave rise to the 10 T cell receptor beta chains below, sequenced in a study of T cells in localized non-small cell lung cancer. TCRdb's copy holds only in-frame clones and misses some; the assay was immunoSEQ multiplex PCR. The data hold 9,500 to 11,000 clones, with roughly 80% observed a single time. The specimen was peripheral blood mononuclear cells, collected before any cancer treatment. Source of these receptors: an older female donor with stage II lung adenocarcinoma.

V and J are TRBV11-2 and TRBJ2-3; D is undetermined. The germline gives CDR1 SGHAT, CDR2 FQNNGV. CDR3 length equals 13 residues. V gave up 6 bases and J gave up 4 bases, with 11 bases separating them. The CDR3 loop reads CASSAVQADTQYF. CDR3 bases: TGTGCCAGCAGTGCCGTCCAGGCAGATACGCAGTATTTT. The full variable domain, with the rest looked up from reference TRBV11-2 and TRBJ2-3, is EAGVAQSPRYKIIEKRQSVAFWCNPISGHATLYWYQQILGQGPKLLIQFQNNGVVDDSQLPKDRFSAERLKGVDSTLKIQPAKLEDSAVYLCASSAVQADTQYFGPGTRLTVL.

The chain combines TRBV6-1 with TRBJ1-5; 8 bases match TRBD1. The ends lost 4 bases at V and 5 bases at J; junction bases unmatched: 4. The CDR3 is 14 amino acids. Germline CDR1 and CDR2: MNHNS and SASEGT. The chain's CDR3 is CASSGTGSYQPQHF. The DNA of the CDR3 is TGTGCCAGCAGTGGGACAGGGAGTTATCAGCCCCAGCATTTT.

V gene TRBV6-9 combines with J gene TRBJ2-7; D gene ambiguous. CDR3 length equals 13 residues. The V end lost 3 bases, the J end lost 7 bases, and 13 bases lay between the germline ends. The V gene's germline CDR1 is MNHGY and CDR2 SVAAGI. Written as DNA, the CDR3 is TGTGCCAGCAGTTACGGACCTTTTGAAGAGCAGTACTTC. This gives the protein CASSYGPFEEQYF.

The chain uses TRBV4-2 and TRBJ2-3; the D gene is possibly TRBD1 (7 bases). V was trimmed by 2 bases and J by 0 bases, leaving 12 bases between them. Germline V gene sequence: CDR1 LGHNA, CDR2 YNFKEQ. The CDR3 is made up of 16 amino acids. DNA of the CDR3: TGTGCCAGCAGCCAAAAGACAGGGACTAGCACAGATACGCAGTATTTT. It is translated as CASSQKTGTSTDTQYF.

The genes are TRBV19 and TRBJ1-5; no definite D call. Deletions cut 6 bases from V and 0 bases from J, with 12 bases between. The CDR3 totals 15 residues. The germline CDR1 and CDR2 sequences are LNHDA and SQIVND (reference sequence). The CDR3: CASRVQRSSNQPQHF. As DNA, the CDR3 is TGTGCCAGTAGAGTCCAACGGAGTAGCAATCAGCCCCAGCATTTT.

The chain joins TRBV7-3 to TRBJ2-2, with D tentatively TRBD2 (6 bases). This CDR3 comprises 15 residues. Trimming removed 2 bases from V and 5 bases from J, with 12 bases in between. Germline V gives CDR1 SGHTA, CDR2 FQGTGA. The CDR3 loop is CASSLRGMWTGELFF. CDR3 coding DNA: TGTGCCAGCAGCTTACGCGGGATGTGGACCGGGGAGCTGTTTTTT. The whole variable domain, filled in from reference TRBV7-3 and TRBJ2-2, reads GAGVSQTPSNKVTEKGKYVELRCDPISGHTALYWYRQSLGQGPEFLIYFQGTGAADDSGLPNDRFFAVRPEGSVSTLKIQRTERGDSAVYLCASSLRGMWTGELFFGEGSRLTVL.

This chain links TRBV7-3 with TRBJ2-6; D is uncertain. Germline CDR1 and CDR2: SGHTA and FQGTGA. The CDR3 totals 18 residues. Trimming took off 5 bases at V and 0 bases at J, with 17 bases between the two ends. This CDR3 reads CASSLRPIRLSGANVLTF. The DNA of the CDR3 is TGTGCCAGCAGCCTAAGGCCCATCCGTCTCTCTGGGGCCAACGTCCTGACTTTC.

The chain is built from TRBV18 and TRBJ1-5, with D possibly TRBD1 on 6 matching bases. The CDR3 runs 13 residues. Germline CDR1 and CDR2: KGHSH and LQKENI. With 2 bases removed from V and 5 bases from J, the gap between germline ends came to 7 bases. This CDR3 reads CASSPSGDQPQHF. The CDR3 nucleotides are TGTGCCAGCTCACCATCAGGGGATCAGCCCCAGCATTTT.

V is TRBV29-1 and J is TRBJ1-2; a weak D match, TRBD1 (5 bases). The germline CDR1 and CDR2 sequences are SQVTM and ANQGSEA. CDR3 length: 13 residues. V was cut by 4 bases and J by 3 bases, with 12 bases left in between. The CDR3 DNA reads TGCAGCGTTGGTCCGCGAGGGGACTATGGCTACACCTTC. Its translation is CSVGPRGDYGYTF.

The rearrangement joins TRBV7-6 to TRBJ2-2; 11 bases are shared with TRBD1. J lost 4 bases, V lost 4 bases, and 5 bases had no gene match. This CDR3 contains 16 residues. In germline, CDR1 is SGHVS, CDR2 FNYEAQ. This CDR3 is CASSSGQGGITGELFF. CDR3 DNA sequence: TGTGCCAGCAGCTCGGGACAGGGGGGGATCACCGGGGAGCTGTTTTTT.